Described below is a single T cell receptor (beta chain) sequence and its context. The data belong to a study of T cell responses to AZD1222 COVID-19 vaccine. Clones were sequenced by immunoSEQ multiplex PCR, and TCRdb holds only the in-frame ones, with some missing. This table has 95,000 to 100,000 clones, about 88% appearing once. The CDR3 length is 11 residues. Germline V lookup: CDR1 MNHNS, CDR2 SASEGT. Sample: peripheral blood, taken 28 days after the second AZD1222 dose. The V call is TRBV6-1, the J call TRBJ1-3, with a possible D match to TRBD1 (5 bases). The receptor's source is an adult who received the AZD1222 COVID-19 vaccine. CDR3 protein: CAGGAGNTIYF. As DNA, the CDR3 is TGTGCAGGAGGGGCAGGAAACACCATATATTTT.